This record covers a single TCR beta chain. V was shortened by 6 bases and J by 4 bases, with 15 bases between the two germline ends. The length of the CDR3 is 14 residues. The data belong to a study of T cell responses to AZD1222 COVID-19 vaccine. Using immunoSEQ multiplex PCR, the repertoire was profiled, and TCRdb retains in-frame clones only, with some absent. The table has some 110,000 clones, around 85% seen once. This clonotype was obtained from an adult in good health. This specimen was peripheral blood, taken on day 0 of MenACWY control vaccination. The rearrangement links TRBV23-1 to TRBJ1-1; D is uncertain. TRBV23-1 qualifies as an ORF whose function is uncertain. In nucleotides, the CDR3 is TGCGCCAGCAGGGAAGAGGAGGAAGGCACTGAAGCTTTCTTT. It encodes CASREEEEGTEAFF.